This T cell receptor beta chain is drawn from a study of blood T cell repertoires in COVID-19. Germline V gene data show CDR1 as SEHNR and CDR2 as FQNEAQ (reference sequence). The CDR3 contains 13 residues. The data were produced by immunoSEQ multiplex PCR, yet TCRdb's version contains in-frame clones alone and is incomplete. In the table there are about 97,000 clones, about four fifths of which are singletons. Material for sequencing was peripheral blood. This receptor was obtained from a man aged 40-49 years with active or convalescent COVID-19. The rearrangement links TRBV7-9 to TRBJ2-5; 8 bases align to TRBD2. The CDR3 nucleotides are TGTGCAACACGGGGGGGCAGGGAAGAGACCCAGTACTTC. It translates to CATRGGREETQYF.